This TCR beta chain was sequenced in a study of OX40 agonist ivuxolimab in advanced cancers. Study overall: Enrollees could have had prior anti-PD-1, anti-PD-L1 or anti-CTLA-4 therapy, which about 40% had received.

Turning to this clone: Its antigen is unidentified.

Some clones are missing from TCRdb's copy, which holds only in-frame ones; the method was immunoSEQ multiplex PCR. The repertoire holds under 110,000 clones, with over 75% as singletons. The CDR3 totals 16 residues. Germline V CDR1 and CDR2: SGHDT, YYEEEE. J was trimmed by 4 bases and V by 2 bases; bases with no gene match: 10. Study observations and caveats: Both CD4+ and CD8+ T cell populations in blood had undergone clonal expansion by week 6 at 0.1 to 3.0 mg/kg. CD8+ T cells showed, on average, more clonal expansion than CD4+ cells.

V usage is TRBV5-6 and J usage is TRBJ1-1; 8 positions match TRBD1. Sequences were derived from CD4+ or CD8+ T cells sorted from blood, sampled in a trial of the OX40 agonist ivuxolimab. The TCR was taken from an adult with an advanced solid tumor such as melanoma, head and neck, liver or kidney cancer. CDR3 DNA: TGTGCCAGCAGCTTTTATCAGGGGGCGATGGTCACTGAAGCTTTCTTT. It encodes CASSFYQGAMVTEAFF.